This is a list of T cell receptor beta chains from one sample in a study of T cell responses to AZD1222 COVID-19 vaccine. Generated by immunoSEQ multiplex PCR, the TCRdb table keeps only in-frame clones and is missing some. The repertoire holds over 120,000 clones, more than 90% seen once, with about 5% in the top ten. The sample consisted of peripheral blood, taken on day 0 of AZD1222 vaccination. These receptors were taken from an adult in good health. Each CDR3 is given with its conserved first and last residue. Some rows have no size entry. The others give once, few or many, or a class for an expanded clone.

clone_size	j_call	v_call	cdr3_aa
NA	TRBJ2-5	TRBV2	CASSEDETQYF
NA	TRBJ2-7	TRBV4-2	CASSRTHRDPVGQYF
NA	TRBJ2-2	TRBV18	CASSFGQRNTGELFF
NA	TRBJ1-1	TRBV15	CATSSNRRTEAFF
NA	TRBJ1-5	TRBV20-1	CSAGSPEPQHF
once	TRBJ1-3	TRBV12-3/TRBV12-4	CASRRGQGDTIYF
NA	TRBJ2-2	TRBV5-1	CASSSTGGAPGELFF
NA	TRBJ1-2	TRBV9	CASSVPSRAVYGYTF
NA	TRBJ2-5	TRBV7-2	CASSSRMRETQYF
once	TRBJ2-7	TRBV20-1	CSASYLQSSYEQYF
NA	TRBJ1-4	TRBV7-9	CASRQGYNEKLFF
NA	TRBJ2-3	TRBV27	CASTEGGPTDTQYF
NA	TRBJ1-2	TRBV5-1	CASSLAGGGYGYTF
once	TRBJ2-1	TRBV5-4	CASSLVGRGILDNEQFF
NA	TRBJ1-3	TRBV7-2	CASSLDRGSGNTIYF
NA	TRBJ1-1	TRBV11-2	CASSLEGGWGIEAFF
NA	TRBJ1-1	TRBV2	CASRADSNAAEAFF
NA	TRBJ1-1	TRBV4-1	CASSQGTDRTTEAFF
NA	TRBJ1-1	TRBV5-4	CASSSPGQRYMNTEAFF
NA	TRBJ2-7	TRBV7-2	CASSLKRESYEQYF